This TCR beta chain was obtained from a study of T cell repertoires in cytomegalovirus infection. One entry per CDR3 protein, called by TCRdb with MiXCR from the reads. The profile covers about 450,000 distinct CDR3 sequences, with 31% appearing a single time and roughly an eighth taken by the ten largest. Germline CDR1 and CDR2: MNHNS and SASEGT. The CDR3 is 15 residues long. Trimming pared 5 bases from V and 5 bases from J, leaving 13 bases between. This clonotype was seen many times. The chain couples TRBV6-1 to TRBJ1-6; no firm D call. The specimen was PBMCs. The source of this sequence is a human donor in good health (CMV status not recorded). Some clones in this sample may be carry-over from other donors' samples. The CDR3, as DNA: TGTGCCAGCAGTCCCCGGCAGGCCAATAATTCACCCCTCCACTTT. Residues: CASSPRQANNSPLHF.